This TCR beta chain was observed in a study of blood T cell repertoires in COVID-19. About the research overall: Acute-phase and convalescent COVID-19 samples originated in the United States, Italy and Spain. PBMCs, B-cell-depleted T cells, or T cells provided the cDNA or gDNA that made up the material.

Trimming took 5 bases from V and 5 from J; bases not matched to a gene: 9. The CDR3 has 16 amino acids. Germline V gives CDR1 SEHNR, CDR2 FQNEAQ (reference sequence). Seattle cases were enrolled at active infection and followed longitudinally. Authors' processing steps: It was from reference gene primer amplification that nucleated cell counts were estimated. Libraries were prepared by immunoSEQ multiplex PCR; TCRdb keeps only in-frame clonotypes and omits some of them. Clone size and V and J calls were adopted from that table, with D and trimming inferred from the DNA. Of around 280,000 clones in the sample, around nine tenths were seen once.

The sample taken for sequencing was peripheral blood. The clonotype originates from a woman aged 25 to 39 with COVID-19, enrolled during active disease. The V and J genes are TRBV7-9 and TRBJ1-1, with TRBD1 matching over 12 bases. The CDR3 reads CASSPPGQGAGTEAFF. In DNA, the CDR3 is TGTGCCAGCAGCCCTCCGGGACAGGGGGCGGGTACTGAAGCTTTCTTT.